This TCR beta chain is from a study of beta chain features in type 1 diabetes. Study context: There were 95 million to 110 million sorted cells examined across all samples.

V lost 5 bases to trimming and J lost 1 base, with 14 bases between them. The CDR3 runs 15 residues. Germline-derived CDR1 and CDR2 are SGHVS and FNYEAQ. Note on this clone: Its antigen is unknown.

As every portion of the isolated RNA was reverse transcribed, the sequencing read expressed TCRB transcripts. Clones were read by immunoSEQ multiplex PCR, and TCRdb kept only the in-frame ones, dropping some. Of about 230,000 clones listed, over 8.5% are singletons. Overall study findings and caveats: Whether HLA type affects TCRB rearrangement stayed undetermined in the present work. Reads derived from cDNA could over-represent cells showing high TCR expression.

This rearrangement joins TRBV7-6 to TRBJ1-1; possibly TRBD1 for D (6 bases). The clonotype was recovered from a woman aged 18-35 years in good health. Sequencing input: naive CD4+ T cells from blood. DNA for the CDR3: TGTGCCAGCAGCCCGCGGGAGGGACAGAACACTGAAGCTTTCTTT. The encoded protein is CASSPREGQNTEAFF.